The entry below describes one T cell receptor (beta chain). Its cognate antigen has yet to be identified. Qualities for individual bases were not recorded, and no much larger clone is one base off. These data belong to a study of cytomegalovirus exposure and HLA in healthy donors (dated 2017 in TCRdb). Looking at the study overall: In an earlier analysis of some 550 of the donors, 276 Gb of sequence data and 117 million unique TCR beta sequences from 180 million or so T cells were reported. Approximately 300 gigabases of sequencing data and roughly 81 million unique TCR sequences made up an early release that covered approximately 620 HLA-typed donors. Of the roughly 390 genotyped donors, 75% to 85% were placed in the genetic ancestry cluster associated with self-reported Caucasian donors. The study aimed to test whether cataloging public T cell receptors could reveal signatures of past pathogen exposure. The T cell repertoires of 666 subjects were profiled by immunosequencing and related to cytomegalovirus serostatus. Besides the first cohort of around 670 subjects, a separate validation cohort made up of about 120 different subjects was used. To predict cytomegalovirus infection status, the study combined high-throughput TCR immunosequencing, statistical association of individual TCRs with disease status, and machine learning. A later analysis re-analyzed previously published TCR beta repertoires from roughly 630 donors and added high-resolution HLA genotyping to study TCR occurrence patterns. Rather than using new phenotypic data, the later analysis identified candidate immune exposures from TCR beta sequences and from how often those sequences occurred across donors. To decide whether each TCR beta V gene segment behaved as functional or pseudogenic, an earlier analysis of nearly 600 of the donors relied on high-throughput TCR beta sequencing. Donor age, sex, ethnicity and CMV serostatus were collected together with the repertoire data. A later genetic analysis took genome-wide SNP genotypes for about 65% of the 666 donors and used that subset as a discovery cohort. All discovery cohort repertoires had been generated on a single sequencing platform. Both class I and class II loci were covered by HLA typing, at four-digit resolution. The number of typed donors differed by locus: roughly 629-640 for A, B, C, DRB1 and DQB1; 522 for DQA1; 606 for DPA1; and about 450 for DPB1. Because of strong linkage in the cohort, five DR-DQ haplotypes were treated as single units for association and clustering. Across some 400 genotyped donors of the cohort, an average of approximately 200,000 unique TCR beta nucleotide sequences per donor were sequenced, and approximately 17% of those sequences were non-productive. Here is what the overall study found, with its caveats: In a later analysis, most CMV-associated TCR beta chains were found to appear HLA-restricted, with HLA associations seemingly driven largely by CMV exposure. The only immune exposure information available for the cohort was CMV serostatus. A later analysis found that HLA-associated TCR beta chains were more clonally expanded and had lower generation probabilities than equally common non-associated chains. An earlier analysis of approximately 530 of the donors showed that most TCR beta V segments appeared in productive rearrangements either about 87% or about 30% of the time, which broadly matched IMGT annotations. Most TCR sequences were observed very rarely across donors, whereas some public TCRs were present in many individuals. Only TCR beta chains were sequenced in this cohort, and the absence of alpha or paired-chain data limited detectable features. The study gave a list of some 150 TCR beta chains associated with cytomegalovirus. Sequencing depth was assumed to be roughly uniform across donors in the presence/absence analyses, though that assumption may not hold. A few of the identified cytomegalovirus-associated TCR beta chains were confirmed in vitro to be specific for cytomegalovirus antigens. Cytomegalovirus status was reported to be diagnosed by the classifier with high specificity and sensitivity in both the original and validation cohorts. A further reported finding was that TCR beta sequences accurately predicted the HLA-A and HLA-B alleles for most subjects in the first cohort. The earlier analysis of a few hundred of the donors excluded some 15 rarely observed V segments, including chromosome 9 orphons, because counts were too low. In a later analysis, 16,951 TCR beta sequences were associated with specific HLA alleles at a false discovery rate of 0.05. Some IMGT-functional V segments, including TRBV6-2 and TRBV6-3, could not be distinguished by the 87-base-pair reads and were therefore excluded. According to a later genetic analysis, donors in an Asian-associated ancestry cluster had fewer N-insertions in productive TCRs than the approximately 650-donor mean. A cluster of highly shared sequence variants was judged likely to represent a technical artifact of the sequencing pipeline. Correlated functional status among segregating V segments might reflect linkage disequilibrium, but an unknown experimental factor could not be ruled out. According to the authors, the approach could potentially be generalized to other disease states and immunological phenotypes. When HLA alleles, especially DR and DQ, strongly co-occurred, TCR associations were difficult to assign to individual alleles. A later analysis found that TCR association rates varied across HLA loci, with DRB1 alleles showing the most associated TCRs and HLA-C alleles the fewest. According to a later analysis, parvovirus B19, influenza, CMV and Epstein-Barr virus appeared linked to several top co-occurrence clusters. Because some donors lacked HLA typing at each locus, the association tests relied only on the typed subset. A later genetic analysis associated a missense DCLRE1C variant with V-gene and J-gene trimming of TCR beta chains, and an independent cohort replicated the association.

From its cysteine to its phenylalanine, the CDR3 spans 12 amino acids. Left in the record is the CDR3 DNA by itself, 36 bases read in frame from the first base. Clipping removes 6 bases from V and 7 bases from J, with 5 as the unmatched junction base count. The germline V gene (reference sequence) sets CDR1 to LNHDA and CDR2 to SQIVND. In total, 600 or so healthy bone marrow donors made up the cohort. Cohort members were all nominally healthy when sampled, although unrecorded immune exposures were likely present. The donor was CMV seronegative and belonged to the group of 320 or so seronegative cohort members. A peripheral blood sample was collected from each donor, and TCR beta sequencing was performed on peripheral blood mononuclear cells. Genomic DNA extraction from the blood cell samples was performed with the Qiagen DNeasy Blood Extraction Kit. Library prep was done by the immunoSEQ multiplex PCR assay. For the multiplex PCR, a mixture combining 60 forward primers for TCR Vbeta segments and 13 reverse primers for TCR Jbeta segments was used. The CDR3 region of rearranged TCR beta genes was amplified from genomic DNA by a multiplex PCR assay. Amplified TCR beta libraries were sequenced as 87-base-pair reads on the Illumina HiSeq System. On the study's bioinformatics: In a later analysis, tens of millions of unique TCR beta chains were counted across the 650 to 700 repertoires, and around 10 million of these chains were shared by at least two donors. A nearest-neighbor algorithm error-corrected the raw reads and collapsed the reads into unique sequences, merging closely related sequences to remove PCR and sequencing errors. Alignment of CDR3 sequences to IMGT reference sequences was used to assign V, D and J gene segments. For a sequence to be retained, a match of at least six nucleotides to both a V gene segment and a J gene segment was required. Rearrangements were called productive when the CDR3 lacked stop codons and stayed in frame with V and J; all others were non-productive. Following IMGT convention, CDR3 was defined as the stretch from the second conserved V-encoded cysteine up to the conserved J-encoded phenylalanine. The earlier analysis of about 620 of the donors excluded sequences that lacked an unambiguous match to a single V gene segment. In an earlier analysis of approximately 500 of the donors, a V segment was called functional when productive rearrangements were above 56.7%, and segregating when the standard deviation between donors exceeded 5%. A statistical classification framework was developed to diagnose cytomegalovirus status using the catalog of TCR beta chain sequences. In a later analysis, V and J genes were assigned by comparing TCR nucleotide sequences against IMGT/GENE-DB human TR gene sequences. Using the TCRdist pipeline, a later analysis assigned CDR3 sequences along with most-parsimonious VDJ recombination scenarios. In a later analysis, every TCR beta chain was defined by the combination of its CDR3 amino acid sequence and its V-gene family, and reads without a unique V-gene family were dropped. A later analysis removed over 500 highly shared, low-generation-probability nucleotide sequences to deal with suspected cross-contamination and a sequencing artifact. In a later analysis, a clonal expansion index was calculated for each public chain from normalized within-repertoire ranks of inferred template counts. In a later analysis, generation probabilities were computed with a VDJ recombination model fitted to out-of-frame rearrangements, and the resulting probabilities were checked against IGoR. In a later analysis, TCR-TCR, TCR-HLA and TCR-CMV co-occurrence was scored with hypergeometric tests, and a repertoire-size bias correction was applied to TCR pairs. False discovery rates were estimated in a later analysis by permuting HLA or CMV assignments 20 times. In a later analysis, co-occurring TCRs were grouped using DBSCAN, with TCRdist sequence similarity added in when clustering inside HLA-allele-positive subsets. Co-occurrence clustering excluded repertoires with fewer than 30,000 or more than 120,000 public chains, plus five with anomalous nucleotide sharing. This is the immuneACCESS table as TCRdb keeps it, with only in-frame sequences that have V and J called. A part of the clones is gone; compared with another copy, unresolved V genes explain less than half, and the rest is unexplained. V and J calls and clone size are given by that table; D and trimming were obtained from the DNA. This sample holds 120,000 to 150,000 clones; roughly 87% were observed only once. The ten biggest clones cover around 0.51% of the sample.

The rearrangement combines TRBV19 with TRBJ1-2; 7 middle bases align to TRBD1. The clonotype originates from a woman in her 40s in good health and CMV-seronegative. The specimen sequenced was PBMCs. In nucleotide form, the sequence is TGTGCCAGTAGGACAGGGCTGGGTGGCTACACCTTC. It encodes CASRTGLGGYTF.